The 15 T cell receptor beta chains below come from one sample, sequenced in a study of T cells in Graves' hyperthyroidism and ophthalmopathy. It was RNA transcripts that yielded the amplified TCR beta CDR3 regions. HTBI primers were employed in a first-round RT-PCR of the TCR CDR3. TCRdb redid the calling of the multiplex PCR reads with MiXCR, one entry per CDR3 protein. This table holds a few hundred thousand distinct CDR3 sequences, more than 13% found once. Source material: blood. The receptors derive from a woman between 25 and 40 years old with Graves' hyperthyroidism.

The chain combines TRBV7-9 with TRBJ2-1; 9 bases line up with TRBD2. The CDR3 is 15 amino acids. V lost 3 bases, J lost 4 bases, and 4 bases stayed unmatched. The germline V gene encodes CDR1 SEHNR and CDR2 FQNEAQ (reference sequence). CDR3 sequence (DNA): TGTGCCAGCAGCTTTAGCGGGAGTAAATACAATGAGCAGTTCTTC. It translates to CASSFSGSKYNEQFF.

The chain has TRBV29-1 and TRBJ1-4; the D is unclear. This CDR3 is 11 amino acids long. The V gene's germline CDR1 is SQVTM and CDR2 ANQGSEA. The DNA for the CDR3 is TGCACGTTGCAGGTTGGTGAAAAACTGTTTTTT. Residues: CTLQVGEKLFF.

Many counts were recorded for this clonotype. The J gene is TRBJ2-3, the V gene TRBV18; TRBD1 aligns across 10 bases. Germline CDR1 is KGHSH and CDR2 is LQKENI. With 5 bases clipped from V and 0 bases from J, the junction kept 5 bases outside the gene matches. The CDR3 is 16 residues long. The CDR3, as DNA: TGTGCCAGCTCATTTACGGGACAGGGGAGCACAGATACGCAGTATTTT. Translated, it gives CASSFTGQGSTDTQYF.

This clonotype was recorded at least ten times. The chain links TRBV7-2 to TRBJ2-7, with 7 bases aligning to TRBD2. The germline gives CDR1 SGHTA, CDR2 FQGNSA. The length of the CDR3 is 13 residues. With 3 bases clipped from V and 6 bases from J, the junction kept 5 bases outside the gene matches. CDR3: CASSLSGIVEQYF. The CDR3 coding sequence is TGTGCCAGCAGCTTGAGCGGGATCGTCGAGCAGTACTTC.

The chain carries TRBV7-9 and TRBJ2-1; 14 bases align to TRBD2. Looked up from germline, CDR1 is SEHNR and CDR2 is FQNEAQ (reference sequence). After removal of 4 bases from V and 10 bases from J, the junction contained 12 bases not matched to a gene. The length of the CDR3 is 17 residues. The CDR3 DNA follows: TGTGCCAGCAGCTCAAGCATCCGACTAGCGGGAGGGAGGGAGCAGTTCTTC. Protein sequence: CASSSSIRLAGGREQFF.

This clonotype was detected ten times or more. V gene TRBV7-8 combines with J gene TRBJ1-1; 7 bases are a match to TRBD1. J was trimmed by 0 bases and V by 5 bases; bases with no gene match: 6. The CDR3 has 15 residues. Germline loops: CDR1 SGHVS, CDR2 FQNEAQ. CDR3: CASSPWQGVNTEAFF. In DNA form, the CDR3 reads TGTGCCAGCAGCCCCTGGCAGGGGGTGAACACTGAAGCTTTCTTT.

This clonotype showed up many times. This chain uses TRBV30 with TRBJ2-7; D unclear. The CDR3 spans 10 residues. The germline gives CDR1 GTSNPN, CDR2 SVGIG (reference sequence). Trimming took 5 bases from V and 4 from J, leaving 6 bases between them. CDR3 region: CAWGNYEQYF. CDR3 nucleotide sequence: TGTGCCTGGGGTAATTACGAGCAGTACTTC. The entire variable domain, with the rest obtained from reference TRBV30 and TRBJ2-7, is as follows: SQTIHQWPATLVQPVGSPLSLECTVEGTSNPNLYWYRQAAGRGLQLLFYSVGIGQISSEVPQNLSASRPQDRQFILSSKKLLLSDSGFYLCAWGNYEQYFGPGTRLTVT.

The chain links TRBV30 to TRBJ1-5; D may be TRBD1 (6 bases). The CDR3 is 19 amino acids. Trimming took 3 bases from V and 0 from J, leaving 24 bases between them. Germline CDR1 and CDR2: GTSNPN and SVGIG (reference sequence). CDR3 sequence (DNA): TGTGCCTGGAGCAACCGCTGGGGGCATTCCGAAATTAGCAATCAGCCCCAGCATTTT. Translating it yields CAWSNRWGHSEISNQPQHF.

This clonotype was recorded at least ten times. The rearrangement links TRBV20-1 to TRBJ2-1, with TRBD2 matching 8 bases. V trimming: 0 bases; J trimming: 4 bases; junction bases outside the gene matches: 5. CDR1 DFQATT and CDR2 SNEGSKA come from the germline V gene (reference sequence). CDR3 length: 15 residues. In nucleotides, the CDR3 is TGCAGTGCTAGAGATGAAATAGCGGGGTACAATGAGCAGTTCTTC. Its translation is CSARDEIAGYNEQFF.

The table lists this clonotype with a few counts. The genes are TRBV25-1 and TRBJ1-6, with D hard to call. This CDR3 spans 16 amino acids. CDR1 MGHDK and CDR2 SYGVNS come from the germline V gene. The V end was cut by 0 bases, the J end by 2 bases, with 8 bases between. The chain's CDR3 is CASSEYPLAYNSPLHF. In DNA, the CDR3 is TGTGCCAGCAGTGAATACCCCCTCGCCTATAATTCACCCCTCCACTTT.

This clonotype was recorded many times. The rearrangement links TRBV6-5 to TRBJ2-3; a weak D match, TRBD2 (5 bases). From germline, CDR1 is MNHEY and CDR2 SVGAGI. With 0 bases removed from V and 2 bases from J, the gap between germline ends came to 9 bases. The CDR3 loop spans 15 amino acids. The CDR3 is CASSYSNGNTDTQYF. CDR3 coding DNA: TGTGCCAGCAGTTACTCGAACGGGAACACAGATACGCAGTATTTT.

The chain combines TRBV2 with TRBJ1-4; D is uncertain. Germline V CDR1 and CDR2: SNHLY, FYNNEI. V shed 2 bases and J shed 5 bases, with 9 bases lying between them. This CDR3 contains 14 residues. The CDR3 loop is CASSEYGKNEKLFF. The CDR3 DNA follows: TGTGCCAGCAGTGAATATGGGAAGAATGAAAAACTGTTTTTT.

This clonotype has a single count. The genes are TRBV9 and TRBJ1-6, with 8 bases fitting TRBD1. The germline CDR1 and CDR2 sequences are SGDLS and YYNGEE. CDR3 length: 15 amino acids. Unmatched junction bases numbered 4, after V lost 0 bases and J lost 8 bases. CDR3 protein: CASSVEGQGYSPLHF. CDR3 DNA: TGTGCCAGCAGCGTAGAAGGACAGGGATATTCACCCCTCCACTTT.

Only a few counts were recorded for this clonotype. V and J are TRBV10-3 and TRBJ2-3, with 13 bases matching TRBD2. V shed 10 bases and J 2 bases; nucleotides not matched to a gene: 6. The CDR3 has 15 residues. CDR1 and CDR2 (germline): ENHRY, SYGVKD. In nucleotides, the CDR3 is TGTGCCAGCCAAGGACTAGCGGGGGCCACAGATACGCAGTATTTT. Translation: CASQGLAGATDTQYF.

This clonotype was detected ten times or more. The chain employs TRBV20-1 and TRBJ2-3; TRBD2 matches 11 bases. The CDR3 extends over 15 amino acids. CDR1 and CDR2 (germline): DFQATT, SNEGSKA (reference sequence). Trimming removed 4 bases from V and 4 bases from J; junction bases left unmatched: 7. CDR3 coding DNA: TGCAGTGCTAAGTTAGCGGGAGGGCCCCCAGATACGCAGTATTTT. It specifies CSAKLAGGPPDTQYF.